The 21 T cell receptor beta chains listed next were all sequenced from one sample in a study of T-cell memory formation after mild COVID-19. TCRdb called the 5' RACE reads again in MiXCR, with one record for every CDR3 protein. The table shows roughly 580,000 distinct CDR3 sequences, with 15% to 20% occurring only once. What was sequenced was PBMCs or a T cell subset sorted from them (not recorded which). All receptors come from an adult woman who had mild COVID-19 (a few samples of this study predate the infection). Cell type and time point are not known.

This clonotype was seen a few times. This chain uses TRBV20-1 with TRBJ1-5; tentatively, D is TRBD1 (6 bases). CDR3 length equals 13 residues. V was trimmed by 3 bases and J by 5 bases, leaving 11 bases between them. The germline V gene encodes CDR1 DFQATT and CDR2 SNEGSKA (reference sequence). CDR3 coding DNA: TGCAGTGCTAGTAGGGGGGGCGATCAGCCCCAGCATTTT. Translating gives CSASRGGDQPQHF.

The V call is TRBV6-5, the J call TRBJ2-3, with 9 bases that match TRBD2. J was trimmed by 2 bases and V by 6 bases; bases with no gene match: 9. Germline V gene lookup returns CDR1 MNHEY and CDR2 SVGAGI. This CDR3 contains 16 residues. The CDR3 spells CASRSISGRDTDTQYF. The DNA for the CDR3 is TGTGCCAGCAGGAGTATTAGCGGGAGAGACACAGATACGCAGTATTTT.

Only a few counts were recorded for this clonotype. The rearrangement links TRBV7-2 to TRBJ2-7; 10 bases match TRBD2. The CDR3 totals 13 residues. Unmatched junction bases numbered 4, after V lost 8 bases and J lost 3 bases. The germline gives CDR1 SGHTA, CDR2 FQGNSA. The CDR3 DNA follows: TGTGCCAGCCGGACTAGCGGAAACTACGAGCAGTACTTC. Translating gives CASRTSGNYEQYF.

This clonotype turned up a few times. This sequence joins TRBV19 and TRBJ1-5, with D possibly TRBD1 on 6 matching bases. This CDR3 region has 16 residues. Germline V gives CDR1 LNHDA, CDR2 SQIVND (reference sequence). V lost 3 bases and J lost 4, with 16 bases in between. For the CDR3, the DNA is TGTGCCAGTAGTATCAATGGGGGGCGACGAAATCAGCCCCAGCATTTT. It codes for CASSINGGRRNQPQHF.

In its sample, this clonotype was seen a few times. This sequence joins TRBV7-9 and TRBJ2-1; possibly TRBD2 for D (5 bases). Trimming cost V 5 bases and J 5 bases, with 13 bases left between them. The CDR3 runs 14 residues. CDR1 and CDR2 (germline): SEHNR, FQNEAQ (reference sequence). The CDR3 here is CASSAGLFDNEQFF. CDR3 nucleotide sequence: TGTGCCAGCAGCGCTGGACTGTTTGACAATGAGCAGTTCTTC.

This clonotype was observed a handful of times. V gene TRBV6-1 combines with J gene TRBJ2-4; D gene unclear. Deletions cut 1 base from V and 6 bases from J, with 13 bases between. The CDR3 consists of 15 residues. The germline V gene has CDR1 MNHNS and CDR2 SASEGT. CDR3 bases: TGTGCCAGCAGTGAAGGACCTGGGTCTGTAAACATTCAGTACTTC. This translates into CASSEGPGSVNIQYF.

This clonotype was seen more than once but under ten times. The chain is built from TRBV5-1 and TRBJ2-7; 9 nucleotides align to TRBD2. The trim removed 7 bases at V and 3 bases at J, leaving 8 bases unmatched. The CDR3 spans 14 residues. Per germline, CDR1 SGHRS and CDR2 YFSETQ. The CDR3 reads CASRTASGIYEQYF. CDR3 DNA: TGCGCCAGCCGAACGGCTAGCGGGATCTACGAGCAGTACTTC.

The V call is TRBV5-1, the J call TRBJ2-4; weak D call: TRBD2 (6 bases). The ends were cut back, 4 bases at V and 7 bases at J, with 15 bases in the middle. The CDR3 contains 14 residues. In germline, CDR1 is SGHRS, CDR2 YFSETQ. The CDR3 DNA is TGCGCCAGCAGCGCGGGGTTCGGAGCGAACATTCAGTACTTC. It yields the protein CASSAGFGANIQYF.

The rearrangement uses TRBV19 and TRBJ1-5, with 10 bases fitting TRBD1. The CDR3 sequence is 16 residues long. V gave up 2 bases and J gave up 1 base; unmatched junction bases: 2. CDR1 LNHDA and CDR2 SQIVND come from the germline V gene (reference sequence). The CDR3 is CASSIRTGGSNQPQHF. The CDR3 DNA follows: TGTGCCAGTAGTATACGGACAGGGGGGAGCAATCAGCCCCAGCATTTT.

The chain links TRBV7-9 to TRBJ2-3; TRBD2 matches at 9 bases. J lost 4 bases, V lost 5 bases, and 7 bases had no gene match. Looked up from germline, CDR1 is SEHNR and CDR2 is FQNEAQ (reference sequence). This CDR3 has 15 amino acids. CDR3 region: CASSRSGSSPDTQYF. The CDR3 DNA is TGTGCCAGCAGCCGTAGCGGGAGTAGTCCAGATACGCAGTATTTT.

This clonotype was counted a few times. The V and J genes are TRBV2 and TRBJ2-7; 10 bases align to TRBD2. Trimming removed 8 bases from V and 4 bases from J; junction bases left unmatched: 5. The CDR3 is made up of 13 amino acids. Germline V CDR1 and CDR2: SNHLY, FYNNEI. CDR3 nucleotides: TGTGCCAGCGGGACTAGCGCCAATTACGAGCAGTACTTC. Its protein is CASGTSANYEQYF.

The chain carries TRBV5-6 and TRBJ2-7; a weak D match, TRBD2 (7 bases). CDR1 and CDR2 from the germline V gene are SGHDT and YYEEEE. The CDR3 loop spans 14 amino acids. Trimming cost V 3 bases and J 2 bases, with 12 bases left between them. CDR3 DNA: TGTGCCAGCAGCTGGGGAGGGGGTCCCTACGAGCAGTACTTC. It yields the protein CASSWGGGPYEQYF.

For the CDR3, the DNA is TGTGCCAGCAGCTTAGGATCGGGGCATTACGAGCAGTACTTC. Its protein is CASSLGSGHYEQYF. The gene calls are TRBV13 and TRBJ2-7; D may correspond to TRBD1 or TRBD2 (5 bases each). Germline CDR1 PRHDT, CDR2 FYEKMQ (reference sequence). V lost 0 bases to trimming and J lost 4 bases, with 10 bases between them. The length of the CDR3 is 14 residues.

This clonotype came up many times. A read error may account for a junction end that differs from germline. The rearrangement joins TRBV18 to TRBJ2-7; 9 bases match TRBD2. Germline V gene data show CDR1 as KGHSH and CDR2 as LQKENI. This CDR3 has 14 amino acids. The CDR3 reads CASSPPSGTYEQYF. CDR3 DNA sequence: TGCGCCAGCAGCCCACCTAGCGGGACCTACGAGCAGTACTTC. The complete variable domain, with remaining parts taken from reference TRBV18 and TRBJ2-7, reads NAGVMQNPRHLVRRRGQEARLRCSPMKGHSHVYWYRQLPEEGLKFMVYLQKENIIDESGMPKERFSAEFPKEGPSILRIQQVVRGDSAAYFCASSPPSGTYEQYFGPGTRLTVT.

This clonotype was counted once. The chain couples TRBV7-9 to TRBJ1-4, with D uncertain. The V gene's germline CDR1 is SEHNR and CDR2 FQNEAQ (reference sequence). V dropped 4 bases and J dropped 7 bases, with 10 bases sitting between them. There are 13 residues in the CDR3. CDR3 protein: CASSSLFGEKLFF. CDR3 bases: TGTGCCAGCAGCTCTTTATTCGGTGAAAAACTGTTTTTT.

The gene calls are TRBV4-2 and TRBJ2-3, with 7 bases lining up with TRBD2. The CDR3 length is 16 residues. V lost 2 bases and J lost 0; bases outside the gene matches: 5. From germline, CDR1 is LGHNA and CDR2 YNFKEQ. The CDR3 DNA is TGTGCCAGCAGCCAACTAGCGGAGCTTAGCACAGATACGCAGTATTTT. Protein sequence: CASSQLAELSTDTQYF.

This clonotype turned up a few times. The chain carries TRBV5-1 and TRBJ1-1, with 9 bases identical to TRBD1. The germline V gene has CDR1 SGHRS and CDR2 YFSETQ. CDR3 length equals 14 residues. Trimming took 6 bases from V and 5 from J; bases not matched to a gene: 8. Here the CDR3 reads CASKGGTGKTEAFF. Written as DNA, the CDR3 is TGCGCCAGCAAAGGGGGGACAGGGAAAACTGAAGCTTTCTTT.

This clonotype turned up a few times. This CDR3 reads CSVGRQGDGYTF. In DNA, the CDR3 is TGCAGCGTTGGCCGACAGGGGGACGGCTACACCTTC. This chain links TRBV29-1 with TRBJ1-2; 9 bases map to TRBD1. Germline V gene lookup returns CDR1 SQVTM and CDR2 ANQGSEA. After removal of 4 bases from V and 8 bases from J, the junction contained 5 bases not matched to a gene. The length of the CDR3 is 12 residues. The complete variable domain, with remaining parts taken from reference TRBV29-1 and TRBJ1-2, reads SAVISQKPSRDICQRGTSLTIQCQVDSQVTMMFWYRQQPGQSLTLIATANQGSEATYESGFVIDKFPISRPNLTFSTLTVSNMSPEDSSIYLCSVGRQGDGYTFGSGTRLTVV.

This clonotype has only a few counts. The chain joins TRBV7-9 to TRBJ2-5; D is undetermined. This CDR3 spans 12 amino acids. Deletions cut 5 bases from V and 7 bases from J, with 11 bases between. Per germline, CDR1 SEHNR and CDR2 FQNEAQ (reference sequence). The CDR3 region is CASSPDLRTQYF. The CDR3 nucleotides read TGTGCCAGCAGCCCTGACCTGAGGACCCAGTACTTC. Filled out from reference TRBV7-9 and TRBJ2-5, the complete variable domain reads DTGVSQNPRHKITKRGQNVTFRCDPISEHNRLYWYRQTLGQGPEFLTYFQNEAQLEKSRLLSDRFSAERPKGSFSTLEIQRTEQGDSAMYLCASSPDLRTQYFGPGTRLLVL.

V gene TRBV19 combines with J gene TRBJ2-7; 14 bases map to TRBD2. Looked up from germline, CDR1 is LNHDA and CDR2 is SQIVND (reference sequence). There are 17 residues in the CDR3. Losses at the gene ends were 5 bases for V and 4 bases for J; bases not matched to a gene: 10. This chain's CDR3 is CASSVGLAGVVGYEQYF. CDR3 bases: TGTGCCAGTAGTGTGGGACTAGCGGGAGTTGTAGGTTACGAGCAGTACTTC. The entire variable domain, with the rest obtained from reference TRBV19 and TRBJ2-7, is as follows: DGGITQSPKYLFRKEGQNVTLSCEQNLNHDAMYWYRQDPGQGLRLIYYSQIVNDFQKGDIAEGYSVSREKKESFPLTVTSAQKNPTAFYLCASSVGLAGVVGYEQYFGPGTRLTVT.

This chain links TRBV24-1 with TRBJ1-1; perhaps TRBD1 as D (6 bases). With 4 bases removed from V and 5 bases from J, the gap between germline ends came to 10 bases. Per the germline V gene, CDR1 is KGHDR and CDR2 is SFDVKD. The CDR3 contains 13 residues. CDR3 bases: TGTGCCACCAGTGAACCAGGGGATACTGAAGCTTTCTTT. Translation: CATSEPGDTEAFF.